This T cell receptor beta chain originates from a study of blood T cells in healthy people across ages. Broader study findings: PBMCs went unsorted, and a conclusive naive versus antigen-experienced comparison was therefore prevented.

This clonotype has just one count. Its specificity is unknown. V lost 2 bases, J lost 0 bases, and 8 bases stayed unmatched. Germline CDR1 reads MNHEY; CDR2 reads SVGEGT. The CDR3 is made up of 20 amino acids. Researchers report isolating at least 6 million PBMCs per sample. A second PCR of roughly 7 to 11 cycles used a sample-barcoded 5' primer and a J-beta primer mix. MiXCR, applied by TCRdb to the 5' RACE reads, yields one record per CDR3 protein. The sample lists about 650,000 distinct CDR3 sequences, more than 45% occurring once. The sequenced sample was blood. The chain employs TRBV6-2 or TRBV6-3 and TRBJ2-1, with TRBD2 matching over 15 bases. This TCR came from a woman of 80 years or more in good health. CDR3 residues: CASSYDRGLAGGSSYNEQFF. CDR3 DNA: TGTGCCAGCAGTTACGACAGGGGACTAGCGGGGGGCAGCTCCTACAATGAGCAGTTCTTC.